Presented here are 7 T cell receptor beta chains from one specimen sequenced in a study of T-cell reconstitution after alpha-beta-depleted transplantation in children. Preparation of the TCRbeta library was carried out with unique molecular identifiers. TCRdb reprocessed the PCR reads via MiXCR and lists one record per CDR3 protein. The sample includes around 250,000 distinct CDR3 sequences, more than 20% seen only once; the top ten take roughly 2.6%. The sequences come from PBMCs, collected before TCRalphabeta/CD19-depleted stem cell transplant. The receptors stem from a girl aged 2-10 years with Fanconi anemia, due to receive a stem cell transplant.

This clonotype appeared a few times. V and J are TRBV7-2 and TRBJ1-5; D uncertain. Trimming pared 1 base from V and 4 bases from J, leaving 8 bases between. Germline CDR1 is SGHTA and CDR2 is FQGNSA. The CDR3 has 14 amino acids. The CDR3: CASSLVAANQPQHF. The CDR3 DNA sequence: TGTGCCAGCAGCTTAGTAGCAGCTAATCAGCCCCAGCATTTT. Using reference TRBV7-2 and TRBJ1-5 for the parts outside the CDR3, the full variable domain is GAGVSQSPSNKVTEKGKDVELRCDPISGHTALYWYRQSLGQGLEFLIYFQGNSAPDKSGLPSDRFSAERTGGSVSTLTIQRTQQEDSAVYLCASSLVAANQPQHFGDGTRLSIL.

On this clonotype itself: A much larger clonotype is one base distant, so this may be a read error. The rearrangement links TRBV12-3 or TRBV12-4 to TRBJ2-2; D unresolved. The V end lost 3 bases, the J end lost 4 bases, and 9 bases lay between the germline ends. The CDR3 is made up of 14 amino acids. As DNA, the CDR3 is TGTGCCAGCAGTTTCCAAGACCGCACCGGGGAGCTGTTTTTT. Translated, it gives CASSFQDRTGELFF.

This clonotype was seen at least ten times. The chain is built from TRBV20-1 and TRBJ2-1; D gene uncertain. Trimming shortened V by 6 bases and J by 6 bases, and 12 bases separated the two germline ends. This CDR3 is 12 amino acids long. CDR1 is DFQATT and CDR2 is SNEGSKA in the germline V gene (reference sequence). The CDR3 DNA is TGCAGTGCCCCCCCTACAGTCAATGAGCAGTTCTTC. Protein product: CSAPPTVNEQFF.

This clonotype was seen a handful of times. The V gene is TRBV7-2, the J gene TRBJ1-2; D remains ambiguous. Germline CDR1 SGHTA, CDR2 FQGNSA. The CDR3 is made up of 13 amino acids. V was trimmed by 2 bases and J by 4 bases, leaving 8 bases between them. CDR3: CASSLIPGYGYTF. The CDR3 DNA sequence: TGTGCCAGCAGCTTAATCCCGGGCTATGGCTACACCTTC.

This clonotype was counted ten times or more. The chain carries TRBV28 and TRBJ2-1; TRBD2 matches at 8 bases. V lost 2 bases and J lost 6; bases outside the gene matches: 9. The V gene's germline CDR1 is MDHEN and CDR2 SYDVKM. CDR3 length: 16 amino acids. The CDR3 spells CASSLMGVAGRNEQFF. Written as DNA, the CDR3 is TGTGCCAGCAGTTTAATGGGAGTAGCGGGACGCAATGAGCAGTTCTTC.

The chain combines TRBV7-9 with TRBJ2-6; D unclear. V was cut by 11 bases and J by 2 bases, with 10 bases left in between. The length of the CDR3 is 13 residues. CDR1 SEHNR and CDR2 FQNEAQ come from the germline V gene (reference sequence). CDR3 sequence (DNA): TGTGCCTTTGTCGGCGCTGGGGCCAACGTCCTGACTTTC. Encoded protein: CAFVGAGANVLTF.

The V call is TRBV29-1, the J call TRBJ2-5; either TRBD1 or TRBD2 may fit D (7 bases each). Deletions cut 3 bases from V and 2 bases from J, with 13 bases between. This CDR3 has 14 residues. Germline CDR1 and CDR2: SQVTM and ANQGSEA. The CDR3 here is CSVDGQGGQETQYF. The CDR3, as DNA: TGCAGCGTTGATGGGCAGGGGGGGCAAGAGACCCAGTACTTC.